The TCR beta chain under discussion was sequenced for a study of blood T cell repertoires in COVID-19. For the study at large: The United States, Italy and Spain provided the acute and convalescent COVID-19 samples. T cells, B-cell-depleted T cells, or PBMCs supplied cDNA or gDNA.

Original handling: From reference gene primer amplification, estimates of nucleated cell counts were derived. TCRdb's table, derived via immunoSEQ multiplex PCR, lists solely in-frame clones and lacks some. V, J and clone size derive from that table, while D and trimming were established from the DNA sequence. The table has tens of thousands of clones, approximately 80% seen once. CDR1 SGHVS and CDR2 FNYEAQ come from the germline V gene. The CDR3 is 14 residues long. With V trimmed by 3 bases and J by 4 bases, 3 bases remained unmatched. Sequenced material: peripheral blood. The V and J genes are TRBV7-6 and TRBJ2-1; TRBD2 matches 7 bases. The sequence was collected from a human donor in a cohort sampled during active COVID-19. The CDR3, as DNA: TGTGCCAGCAGCTTGTCTAGCGGTTACAATGAGCAGTTCTTC. Translating gives CASSLSSGYNEQFF. Together with reference TRBV7-6 and TRBJ2-1, the CDR3 gives the full variable domain: GAGVSQSPRYKVTKRGQDVALRCDPISGHVSLYWYRQALGQGPEFLTYFNYEAQQDKSGLPNDRFSAERPEGSISTLTIQRTEQRDSAMYRCASSLSSGYNEQFFGPGTRLTVL.